The 23 T cell receptor delta chains in this list originate from one sample, sequenced in a study of Vδ1+ human thymocytes. Broader study findings: Thymic TRG and TRD repertoires appeared highly polyclonal.

RNA was extracted from the cells and then reverse transcribed. Multiplex PCR used pooled V-gene forward primers and a constant-region reverse primer to amplify CDR3s. TCRdb reanalysed the multiplex PCR reads with CATT. The sample consists of approximately 25,000 delta-chain clones, more than 6% of them appearing once. Antigens for these TCRs are unknown. Input material: Vdelta1+ gamma-delta thymocytes from the thymus. Regarding subset: FACS-sorted CD3+ TCRalphabeta- TCRVdelta1+ TCRVdelta2- thymocytes. These receptors originate from a girl in the first two years of life who had congenital heart surgery.

The gene calls are TRDV1 and TRDJ1; 13 nucleotides agree with TRDD3. TCRdb records no J gene; here it was assigned by comparing the DNA to germline. Germline V lookup: CDR1 TSWWSYY, CDR2 QGS. Trimming removed 0 bases from V and 1 base from J; junction bases left unmatched: 32. The CDR3 is 27 residues long. CDR3 region: CALGELNGDLPHCTGGYGRLGTDKLIF. The DNA of the CDR3 is TGTGCTCTTGGGGAACTAAACGGGGACCTACCGCACTGTACTGGGGGATACGGACGTCTGGGCACCGATAAACTCATCTTT.

This clone appeared a few times. This rearrangement joins TRDV1 to TRDJ1; D is ambiguous. The CDR3 sequence is 19 residues long. CDR1 and CDR2 from the germline V gene are TSWWSYY and QGS. V was shortened by 8 bases and J by 4 bases, with 32 bases between the two germline ends. CDR3 sequence (DNA): TGTGCTCTTCAGGGGTTTACCGGACTCTTTACCCCTGAGGACGATAAACTCATCTTT. The encoded protein is CALQGFTGLFTPEDDKLIF.

The chain uses TRDV1 and TRDJ1, with 11 bases that match TRDD3. The CDR3 is 19 amino acids. With 9 bases clipped from V and 1 base from J, the junction kept 19 bases outside the gene matches. CDR1 and CDR2 (germline): TSWWSYY, QGS. CDR3 coding DNA: TGTGCTCTCTACCTCTGGCCGGTTTTGGGGGATACGTTCACCGATAAACTCATCTTT. This gives the protein CALYLWPVLGDTFTDKLIF.

In this sample, this clone turned up a few times. The rearrangement uses TRDV1 and TRDJ1; TRDD3 matches at 9 bases. Germline loops: CDR1 TSWWSYY, CDR2 QGS. With V trimmed by 1 base and J by 2 bases, 14 bases remained unmatched. The CDR3 has 19 residues. In nucleotides, the CDR3 is TGTGCTCTTGGGGAACCTGAACGTCTACGGGGATACGCTACCGATAAACTCATCTTT. This codes for CALGEPERLRGYATDKLIF.

J is TRDJ1 and V is TRDV1; TRDD3 matches 13 bases. Germline CDR1 and CDR2: TSWWSYY and QGS. The J segment lost 3 bases and the V segment lost 2 bases, leaving 12 bases of the junction unmatched. This CDR3 has 19 residues. The CDR3 region is CALGERPYWGIRGADKLIF. CDR3 nucleotide sequence: TGTGCTCTTGGGGAAAGACCGTACTGGGGGATACGCGGCGCCGATAAACTCATCTTT.

This clone was detected a few times. The J gene was identified as TRDJ1, and no V gene was called. This CDR3 comprises 13 residues. The CDR3 DNA sequence: TGTGCTCTTGGGGACCGAGTCCGTGATAAACTCATCTTT. Encoded protein: CALGDRVRDKLIF.

This rearrangement joins TRDV1 to TRDJ1, with TRDD2 as a possible D gene (5 bases). Trimming pared 4 bases from V and 0 bases from J, leaving 24 bases between. Germline V gives CDR1 TSWWSYY, CDR2 QGS. CDR3 size: 19 residues. Written as DNA, the CDR3 is TGTGCTCTTGGGGGTCCTATCCCCTCTTTGAGCGATTACACCGATAAACTCATCTTT. Amino acids: CALGGPIPSLSDYTDKLIF.

V gene TRDV1 combines with J gene TRDJ1; 8 nucleotides agree with TRDD3. Since TCRdb gives no J gene, matching the DNA to germline was used here to assign it. The length of the CDR3 is 19 residues. After removal of 3 bases from V and 8 bases from J, the junction contained 23 bases not matched to a gene. Germline V lookup: CDR1 TSWWSYY, CDR2 QGS. The CDR3: CALGEGGLPSRTGGDKLIF. CDR3 nucleotides: TGTGCTCTTGGGGAGGGGGGCCTTCCCTCTCGTACTGGGGGTGACAAACTCATCTTT.

This clone occurred a few times. The chain has TRDV1 and TRDJ1; TRDD2 is a possible D gene (5 bases). The V gene's germline CDR1 is TSWWSYY and CDR2 QGS. Trimming cost V 2 bases and J 5 bases, with 30 bases left between them. The length of the CDR3 is 20 residues. CDR3 loop: CALGESPILCYGPRWDKLIF. The CDR3 DNA is TGTGCTCTTGGGGAATCTCCTATTCTATGCTATGGGCCCCGTTGGGATAAACTCATCTTT.

In its sample, this clone was seen a few times. This chain uses TRDV1 with TRDJ1; TRDD3 matches 9 bases. This CDR3 is built from 19 residues. The ends lost 1 base at V and 0 bases at J; junction bases unmatched: 12. Germline V gene data show CDR1 as TSWWSYY and CDR2 as QGS. The CDR3 loop is CALGEPCLWGIWYTDKLIF. The CDR3 bases are TGTGCTCTTGGGGAACCTTGTCTTTGGGGGATATGGTACACCGATAAACTCATCTTT.

This clone was counted between two and nine times. The V gene is TRDV1, the J gene TRDJ1; weak D call: TRDD2 (5 bases). V was shortened by 4 bases and J by 8 bases, with 17 bases between the two germline ends. CDR3 length: 14 residues. CDR1 and CDR2 (germline): TSWWSYY, QGS. The CDR3 nucleotides read TGTGCTCTTGGGGCTCCTTCAGGCCCTTTCAAACTCATCTTT. Translated: CALGAPSGPFKLIF.

This sequence joins TRDV1 and TRDJ1, with TRDD3 identical over 7 bases. Germline trimming cut 1 base from V and 0 bases from J; bases unmatched to any gene: 20. This CDR3 contains 21 residues. Germline V gene lookup returns CDR1 TSWWSYY and CDR2 QGS. CDR3 residues: CALGEPTTPLGRGLYTDKLIF. The CDR3 nucleotides read TGTGCTCTTGGGGAACCTACTACGCCACTGGGGAGAGGGTTGTACACCGATAAACTCATCTTT.

The chain links TRDV1 to TRDJ1; 8 positions agree with TRDD3. The V gene's germline CDR1 is TSWWSYY and CDR2 QGS. This CDR3 spans 18 amino acids. The trim removed 4 bases at V and 3 bases at J, leaving 16 bases unmatched. The DNA for the CDR3 is TGTGCTCTTGGGGTGGTCAACCCCTTGGGGGATTACGCCGATAAACTCATCTTT. Protein product: CALGVVNPLGDYADKLIF.

This chain connects TRDV1 to TRDJ1, with 12 bases fitting TRDD3. CDR1 and CDR2 (germline): TSWWSYY, QGS. The CDR3 has 18 residues. Germline trimming cut 1 base from V and 7 bases from J; bases unmatched to any gene: 13. CDR3 nucleotide sequence: TGTGCTCTTGGGGAACGTCCTGCCTTACTGGGGGATACAGCTAAACTCATCTTT. It yields the protein CALGERPALLGDTAKLIF.

This chain uses TRDV1 with TRDJ1; possibly TRDD3 for D (7 bases). Trimming removed 1 base at V and 0 bases at J, with 36 bases between. The CDR3 loop spans 24 amino acids. The germline CDR1 and CDR2 sequences are TSWWSYY and QGS. CDR3 region: CALGEPTKDYVTGASYPHTDKLIF. CDR3 sequence (DNA): TGTGCTCTTGGGGAACCTACTAAAGACTACGTTACTGGGGCCTCCTACCCCCACACCGATAAACTCATCTTT.

A few counts support this clone. V and J are TRDV1 and TRDJ1, with TRDD3 identical over 7 bases. Trimming removed 2 bases from V and 0 bases from J; junction bases left unmatched: 15. This CDR3 contains 19 residues. CDR1 is TSWWSYY, CDR2 QGS, per germline. CDR3 coding DNA: TGTGCTCTTGGGGAAATTCGTAATACGGATACGCTGTACACCGATAAACTCATCTTT. Translated: CALGEIRNTDTLYTDKLIF.

This clone has only a few counts. This rearrangement joins TRDV1 to TRDJ1; 11 positions match TRDD3. Germline lookup yields CDR1 TSWWSYY and CDR2 QGS. V shed 7 bases, J shed 3 bases, and the junction held 19 bases outside the gene matches. The CDR3 loop spans 19 amino acids. The CDR3 loop reads CALVSSLADWGIVADKLIF. As DNA, the CDR3 is TGTGCTCTTGTCTCTTCCCTCGCTGACTGGGGGATAGTAGCCGATAAACTCATCTTT.

The chain employs TRDV1 and TRDJ1, with D possibly matching TRDD3 (6 bases). The V gene's germline CDR1 is TSWWSYY and CDR2 QGS. Trimming left V 5 bases short and J 5 bases short, with 24 bases between. This CDR3 is 17 amino acids long. The CDR3 coding sequence is TGTGCTCTTGGGTTCCCTATGGCTGGGGCATTTGGGGATAAACTCATCTTT. It specifies CALGFPMAGAFGDKLIF.

This chain joins TRDV1 and TRDJ1, with 7 nucleotides matching TRDD3. CDR1 and CDR2 from the germline V gene are TSWWSYY and QGS. The CDR3 extends over 18 amino acids. With V trimmed by 4 bases and J by 0 bases, 14 bases remained unmatched. The CDR3 nucleotides are TGTGCTCTTGGGGTCCTCCTGCGGGGGGATCCGTACACCGATAAACTCATCTTT. It yields the protein CALGVLLRGDPYTDKLIF.

A word on this clone: Compared with germline, one end of the junction differs, possibly owing to a read error. The chain couples TRDV2 to TRDJ1; the match to TRDD3 covers 10 bases. Germline assignment: CDR1 GEAIGNYY and CDR2 EKD. This CDR3 region has 19 residues. CDR3 nucleotides: TGTGCCTGTGACAAGGCTGGGACTGGGGGATTATTAATAACCGGTAAACTCATCTTT. Translation gives CACDKAGTGGLLITGKLIF.

This clone has more than one count but fewer than ten. V usage is TRDV1 and J usage is TRDJ1, with 8 bases aligning to TRDD3. The CDR3 is 24 amino acids. Per germline, CDR1 TSWWSYY and CDR2 QGS. Germline trimming cut 1 base from V and 0 bases from J; bases unmatched to any gene: 28. The CDR3 here is CALGEPRVYPGGVLGVRDTDKLIF. The CDR3 DNA reads TGTGCTCTTGGGGAACCCCGAGTTTACCCGGGTGGCGTACTGGGGGTACGCGACACCGATAAACTCATCTTT.

This clone showed up just a few times. The V call is TRDV1, the J call TRDJ1; TRDD3 aligns across 13 bases. There are 17 residues in the CDR3. From germline, CDR1 is TSWWSYY and CDR2 QGS. Trimming at V came to 5 bases and at J to 5 bases, leaving 11 bases not matched to a gene. As DNA, the CDR3 is TGTGCTCTTGGGATCTTTCCTCTACTGGGGGATACGGATAAACTCATCTTT. Translation: CALGIFPLLGDTDKLIF.

This clone has only a few counts. J is TRDJ2 and V is TRDV1; D gene unclear. V was trimmed by 5 bases and J by 2 bases, leaving 15 bases between them. The CDR3 has 16 residues. Germline V CDR1 and CDR2: TSWWSYY, QGS. This chain's CDR3 is CALGPRIPSLTAQLFF. The CDR3 bases are TGTGCTCTTGGGCCCCGGATCCCCTCCTTGACAGCACAACTCTTCTTT.